This T cell receptor (beta chain) came from a study of Ad26.COV2.S vaccination and SARS-CoV-2 variants. This table comes from immunoSEQ multiplex PCR, and its TCRdb copy is limited to in-frame clones, with some not included. The sample contains approximately 400,000 clones, 90% to 95% of which appear only once. V lost 1 base to trimming and J lost 5 bases, with 11 bases between them. The CDR3 is 14 amino acids. Per germline, CDR1 SGHVS and CDR2 FQNEAQ. General observations from the study: CD8+ and CD4+ T cells specific for spike reportedly responded with substantial breadth after vaccination. Vaccinated and placebo-treated recipients had similar non-spike TCR breadth.

Comments on this clone: Its antigen is not identified.

The receptor was derived from a human donor who had recovered from COVID-19. The sequencing here drew on peripheral blood, taken after recovery from COVID-19. The chain uses TRBV7-8 and TRBJ1-2; D is unresolved. The CDR3 reads CASSLDSAVYGYTF. For the CDR3, the DNA is TGTGCCAGCAGCTTAGATTCAGCGGTGTATGGCTACACCTTC.